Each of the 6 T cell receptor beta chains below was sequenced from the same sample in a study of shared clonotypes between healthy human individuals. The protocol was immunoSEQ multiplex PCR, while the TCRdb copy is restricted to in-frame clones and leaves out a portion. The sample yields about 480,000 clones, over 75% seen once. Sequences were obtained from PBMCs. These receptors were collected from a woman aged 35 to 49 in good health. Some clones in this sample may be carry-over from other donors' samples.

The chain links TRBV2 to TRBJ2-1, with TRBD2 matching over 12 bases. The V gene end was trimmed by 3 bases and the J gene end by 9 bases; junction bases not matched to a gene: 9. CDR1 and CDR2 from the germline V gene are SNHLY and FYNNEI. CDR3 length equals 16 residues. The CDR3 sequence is CASSDRLAGARGEQFF. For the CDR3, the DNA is TGTGCCAGCAGTGACAGACTAGCGGGAGCCCGGGGTGAGCAGTTCTTC.

In DNA form, the CDR3 reads TGTGCCTGGAGTCTCCTTTTAGCGGACGAGCAGTACTTC. Translation gives CAWSLLLADEQYF. The chain links TRBV30 to TRBJ2-7; TRBD2 is a possible D gene (6 bases). The CDR3 has 13 residues. Germline CDR1 reads GTSNPN; CDR2 reads SVGIG (reference sequence). V lost 2 bases and J 5 bases, leaving 13 bases between the germline ends. The full variable domain, with the rest looked up from reference TRBV30 and TRBJ2-7, is SQTIHQWPATLVQPVGSPLSLECTVEGTSNPNLYWYRQAAGRGLQLLFYSVGIGQISSEVPQNLSASRPQDRQFILSSKKLLLSDSGFYLCAWSLLLADEQYFGPGTRLTVT.

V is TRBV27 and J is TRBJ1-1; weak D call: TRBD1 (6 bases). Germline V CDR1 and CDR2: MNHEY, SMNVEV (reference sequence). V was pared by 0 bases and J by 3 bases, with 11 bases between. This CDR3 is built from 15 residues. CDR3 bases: TGTGCCAGCAGTTTATCTCGGGGGCTGTACACTGAAGCTTTCTTT. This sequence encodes CASSLSRGLYTEAFF.

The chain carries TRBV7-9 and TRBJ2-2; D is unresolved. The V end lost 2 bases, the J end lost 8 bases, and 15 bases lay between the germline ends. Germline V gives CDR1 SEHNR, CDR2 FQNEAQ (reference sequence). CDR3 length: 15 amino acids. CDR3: CASSLFAPQVGELFF. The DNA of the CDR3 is TGTGCCAGCAGCTTATTCGCGCCGCAGGTGGGGGAGCTGTTTTTT.

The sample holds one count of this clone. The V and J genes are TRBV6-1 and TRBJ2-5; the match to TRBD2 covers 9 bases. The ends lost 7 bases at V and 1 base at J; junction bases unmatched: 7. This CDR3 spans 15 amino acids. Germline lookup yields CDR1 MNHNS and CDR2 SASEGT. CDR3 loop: CASNVAGGPQETQYF. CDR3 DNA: TGTGCCAGCAATGTGGCGGGAGGGCCCCAAGAGACCCAGTACTTC.

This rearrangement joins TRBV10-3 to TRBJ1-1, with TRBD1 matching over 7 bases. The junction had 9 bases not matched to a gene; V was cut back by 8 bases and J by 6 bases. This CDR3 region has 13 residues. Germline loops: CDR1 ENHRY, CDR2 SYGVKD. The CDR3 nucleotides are TGTGCCATCGGACGGGACAGAGGGGCTGAAGCTTTCTTT. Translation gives CAIGRDRGAEAFF.